This T cell receptor beta chain was retrieved from a study of identifying expanded T cells in peripheral blood. Comments on this clone: The antigen is undetermined.

Broader study findings: Variance in clone template counts between approximately two-week samples significantly increased with total template count across all healthy donors. Differentially abundant clones: 1 to 1.5 between replicates, around 16 at around 15 days, approximately 18 at four.

Collection occurred without any documented infections or immune events in donors. The method was immunoSEQ multiplex PCR; TCRdb's version includes in-frame clones alone and lacks a portion of them. The top ten hold 5.5% of the sample, which has about 100,000 clones, roughly 88% seen once. Germline V lookup: CDR1 MGHDK, CDR2 SYGVNS. V was shortened by 4 bases and J by 1 base, with 8 bases between the two germline ends. The CDR3 has 14 amino acids. The sequencing input was blood. The receptor comes from a person aged 18 to 70 in good health. V usage is TRBV25-1 and J usage is TRBJ2-1; D ambiguous. Here the CDR3 reads CASSVVGSYNEQFF. The DNA for the CDR3 is TGTGCCAGCAGTGTAGTGGGATCCTACAATGAGCAGTTCTTC.